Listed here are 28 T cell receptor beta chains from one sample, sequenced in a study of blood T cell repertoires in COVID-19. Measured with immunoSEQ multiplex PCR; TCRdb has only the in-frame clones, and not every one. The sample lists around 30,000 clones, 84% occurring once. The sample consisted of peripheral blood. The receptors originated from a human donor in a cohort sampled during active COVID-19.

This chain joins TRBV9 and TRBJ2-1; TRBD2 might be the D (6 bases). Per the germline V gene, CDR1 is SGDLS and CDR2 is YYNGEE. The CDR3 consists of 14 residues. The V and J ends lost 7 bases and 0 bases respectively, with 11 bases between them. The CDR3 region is CASSGGNSYNEQFF. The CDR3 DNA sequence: TGTGCCAGCTCCGGGGGAAACTCCTACAATGAGCAGTTCTTC. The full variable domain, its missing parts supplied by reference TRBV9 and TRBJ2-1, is DSGVTQTPKHLITATGQRVTLRCSPRSGDLSVYWYQQSLDQGLQFLIQYYNGEERAKGNILERFSAQQFPDLHSELNLSSLELGDSALYFCASSGGNSYNEQFFGPGTRLTVL.

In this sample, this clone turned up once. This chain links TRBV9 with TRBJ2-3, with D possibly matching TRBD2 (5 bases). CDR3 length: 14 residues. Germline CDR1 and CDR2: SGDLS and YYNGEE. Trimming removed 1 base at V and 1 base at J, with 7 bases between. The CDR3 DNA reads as TGTGCCAGCAGCGTACTAGCTGGCACAGATACGCAGTATTTT. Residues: CASSVLAGTDTQYF.

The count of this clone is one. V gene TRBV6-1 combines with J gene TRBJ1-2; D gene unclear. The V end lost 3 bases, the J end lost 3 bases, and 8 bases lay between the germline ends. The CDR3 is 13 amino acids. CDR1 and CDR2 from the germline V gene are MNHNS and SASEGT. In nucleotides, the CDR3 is TGTGCCAGCAGTGAGGAGACTTACTATGGCTACACCTTC. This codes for CASSEETYYGYTF.

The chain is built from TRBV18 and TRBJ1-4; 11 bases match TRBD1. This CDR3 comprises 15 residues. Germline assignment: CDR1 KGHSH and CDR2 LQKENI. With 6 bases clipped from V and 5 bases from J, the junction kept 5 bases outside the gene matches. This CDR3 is CASSLGQGANEKLFF. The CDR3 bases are TGTGCCAGCTCCCTAGGACAGGGGGCGAATGAAAAACTGTTTTTT. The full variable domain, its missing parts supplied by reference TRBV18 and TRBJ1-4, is NAGVMQNPRHLVRRRGQEARLRCSPMKGHSHVYWYRQLPEEGLKFMVYLQKENIIDESGMPKERFSAEFPKEGPSILRIQQVVRGDSAAYFCASSLGQGANEKLFFGSGTQLSVL.

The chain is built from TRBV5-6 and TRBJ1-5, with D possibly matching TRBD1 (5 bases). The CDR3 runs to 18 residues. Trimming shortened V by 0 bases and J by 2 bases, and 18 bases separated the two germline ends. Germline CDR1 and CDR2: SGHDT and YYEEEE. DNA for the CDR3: TGTGCCAGCAGCTTGGGCGCTTATACAGGATTGGGCAATCAGCCCCAGCATTTT. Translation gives CASSLGAYTGLGNQPQHF.

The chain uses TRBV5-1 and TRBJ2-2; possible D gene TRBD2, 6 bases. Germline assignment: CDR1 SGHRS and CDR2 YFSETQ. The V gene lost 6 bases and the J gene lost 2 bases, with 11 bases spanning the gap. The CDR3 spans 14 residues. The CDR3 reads CASTRGSNTGELFF. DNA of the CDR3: TGCGCCAGCACGCGGGGCAGTAACACCGGGGAGCTGTTTTTT.

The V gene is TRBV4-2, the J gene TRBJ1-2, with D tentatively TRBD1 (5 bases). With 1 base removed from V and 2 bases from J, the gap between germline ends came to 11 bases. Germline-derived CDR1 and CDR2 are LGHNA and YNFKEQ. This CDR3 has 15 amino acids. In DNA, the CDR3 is TGTGCCAGCAGCCAAGCGACAGCCACAAACTATGGCTACACCTTC. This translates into CASSQATATNYGYTF.

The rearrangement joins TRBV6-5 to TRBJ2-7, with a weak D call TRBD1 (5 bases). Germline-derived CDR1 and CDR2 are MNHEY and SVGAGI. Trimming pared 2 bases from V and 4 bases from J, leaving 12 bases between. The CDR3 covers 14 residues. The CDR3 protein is CASSYQGPSYEQYF. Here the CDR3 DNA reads TGTGCCAGCAGTTACCAGGGTCCTTCTTACGAGCAGTACTTC.

The CDR3, as DNA: TGCGCCAACAACCCCGAACCGGGACAGGGGGCGAACTATGGCTACACCTTC. This translates into CANNPEPGQGANYGYTF. This chain joins TRBV23-1 and TRBJ1-2; TRBD1 matches at 12 bases. TRBV23-1 belongs to the ORF category, with a function that is uncertain. V lost 10 bases to trimming and J lost 2 bases; unmatched junction nucleotides: 14. The CDR3 sequence is 17 residues long.

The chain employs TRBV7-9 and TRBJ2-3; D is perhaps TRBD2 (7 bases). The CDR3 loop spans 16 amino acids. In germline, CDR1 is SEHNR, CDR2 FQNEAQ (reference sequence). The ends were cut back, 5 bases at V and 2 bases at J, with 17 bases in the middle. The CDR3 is CASSPWGGGNTDTQYF. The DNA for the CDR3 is TGTGCCAGCAGCCCTTGGGGAGGGGGAAACACAGATACGCAGTATTTT.

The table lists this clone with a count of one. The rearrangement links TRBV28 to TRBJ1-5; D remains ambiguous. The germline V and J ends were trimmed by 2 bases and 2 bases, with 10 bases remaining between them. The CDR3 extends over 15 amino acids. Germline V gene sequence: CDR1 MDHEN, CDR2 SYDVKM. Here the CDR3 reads CASSLPGGRNQPQHF. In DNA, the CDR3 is TGTGCCAGCAGTTTACCGGGCGGGCGCAATCAGCCCCAGCATTTT.

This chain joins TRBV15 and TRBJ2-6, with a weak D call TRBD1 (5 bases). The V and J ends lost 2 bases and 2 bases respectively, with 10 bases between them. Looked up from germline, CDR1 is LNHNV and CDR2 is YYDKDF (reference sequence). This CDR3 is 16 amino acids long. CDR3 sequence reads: CATSRPTDPGANVLTF. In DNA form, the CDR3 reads TGTGCCACCAGCAGACCGACAGATCCTGGGGCCAACGTCCTGACTTTC.

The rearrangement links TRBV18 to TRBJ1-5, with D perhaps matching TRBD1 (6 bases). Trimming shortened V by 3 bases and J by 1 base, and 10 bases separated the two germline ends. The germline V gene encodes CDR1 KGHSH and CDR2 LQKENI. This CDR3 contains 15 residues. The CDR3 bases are TGTGCCAGCTCACCGGCTGGGGGCAGCAATCAGCCCCAGCATTTT. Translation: CASSPAGGSNQPQHF.

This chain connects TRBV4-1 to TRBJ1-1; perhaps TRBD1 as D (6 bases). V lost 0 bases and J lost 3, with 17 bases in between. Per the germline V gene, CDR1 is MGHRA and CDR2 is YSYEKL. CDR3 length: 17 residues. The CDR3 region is CASSQDQGLSLDTEAFF. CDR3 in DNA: TGCGCCAGCAGCCAAGACCAGGGGCTATCCCTGGACACTGAAGCTTTCTTT.

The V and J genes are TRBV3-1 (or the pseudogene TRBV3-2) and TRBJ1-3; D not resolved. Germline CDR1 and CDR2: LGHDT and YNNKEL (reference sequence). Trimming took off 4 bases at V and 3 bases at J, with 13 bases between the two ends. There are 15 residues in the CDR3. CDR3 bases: TGTGCCAGCAGCCTTCCTGGCAGGCTTGGAAACACCATATATTTT. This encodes CASSLPGRLGNTIYF.

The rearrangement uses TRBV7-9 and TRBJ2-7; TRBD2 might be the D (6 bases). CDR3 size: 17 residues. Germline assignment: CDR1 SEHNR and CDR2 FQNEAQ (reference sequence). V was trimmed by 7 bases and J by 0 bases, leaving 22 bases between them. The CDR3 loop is CASTVTGGRQSSYEQYF. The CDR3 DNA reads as TGTGCCAGCACCGTTACCGGGGGACGGCAAAGCTCCTACGAGCAGTACTTC.

The CDR3 region is CAISAGGPSTDTQYF. In DNA, the CDR3 is TGTGCCATCAGTGCCGGGGGGCCTAGCACAGATACGCAGTATTTT. The rearrangement links TRBV10-3 to TRBJ2-3; a weak D match, TRBD2 (7 bases). Germline V gives CDR1 ENHRY, CDR2 SYGVKD. Deletions cut 4 bases from V and 0 bases from J, with 11 bases between. This CDR3 has 15 residues.

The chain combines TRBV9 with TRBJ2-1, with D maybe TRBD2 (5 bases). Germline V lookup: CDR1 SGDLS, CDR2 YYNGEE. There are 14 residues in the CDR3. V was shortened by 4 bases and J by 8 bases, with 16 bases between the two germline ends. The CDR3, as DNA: TGTGCCAGCAGCACTCGGGGTTGGAACCATGAGCAGTTCTTC. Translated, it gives CASSTRGWNHEQFF.

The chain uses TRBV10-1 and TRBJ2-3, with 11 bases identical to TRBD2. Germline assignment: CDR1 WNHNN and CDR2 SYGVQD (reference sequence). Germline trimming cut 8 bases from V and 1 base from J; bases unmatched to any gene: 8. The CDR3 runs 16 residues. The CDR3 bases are TGCGCCAGCGCCGACACGACTAGCGGGGGCACAGATACGCAGTATTTT. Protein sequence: CASADTTSGGTDTQYF.

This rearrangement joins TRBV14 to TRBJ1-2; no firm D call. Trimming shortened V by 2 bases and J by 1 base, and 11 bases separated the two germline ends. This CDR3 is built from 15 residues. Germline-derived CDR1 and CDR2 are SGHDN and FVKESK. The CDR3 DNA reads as TGTGCCAGCAGCCAACTTTCATCGGGTAACTATGGCTACACCTTC. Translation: CASSQLSSGNYGYTF.

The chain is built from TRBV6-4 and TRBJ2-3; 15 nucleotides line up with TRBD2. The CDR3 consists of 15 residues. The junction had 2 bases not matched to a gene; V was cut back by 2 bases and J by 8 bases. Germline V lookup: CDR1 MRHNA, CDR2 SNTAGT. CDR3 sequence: CASSDMGLAGGTQYF. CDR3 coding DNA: TGTGCCAGCAGTGACATGGGACTAGCGGGGGGTACGCAGTATTTT.

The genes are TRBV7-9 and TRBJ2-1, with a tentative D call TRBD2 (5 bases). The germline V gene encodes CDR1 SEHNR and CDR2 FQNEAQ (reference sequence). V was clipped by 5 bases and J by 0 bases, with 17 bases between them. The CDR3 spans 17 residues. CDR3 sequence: CASSLLAYAGSYNEQFF. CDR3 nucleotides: TGTGCCAGCAGCCTGTTGGCGTACGCGGGCTCCTACAATGAGCAGTTCTTC.

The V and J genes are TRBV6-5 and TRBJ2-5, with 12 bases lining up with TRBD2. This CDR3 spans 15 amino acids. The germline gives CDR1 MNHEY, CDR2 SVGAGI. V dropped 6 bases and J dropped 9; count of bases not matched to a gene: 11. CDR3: CASRLTSGGAEAQYF. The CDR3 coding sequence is TGTGCCAGCAGGCTGACTAGCGGGGGCGCCGAGGCCCAGTACTTC.

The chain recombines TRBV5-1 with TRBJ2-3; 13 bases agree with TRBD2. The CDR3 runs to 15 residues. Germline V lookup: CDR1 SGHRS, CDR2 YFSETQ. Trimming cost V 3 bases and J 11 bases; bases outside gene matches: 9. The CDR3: CASSSGTSGETGQYF. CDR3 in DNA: TGCGCCAGCAGCTCCGGGACTAGCGGGGAGACGGGGCAGTATTTT.

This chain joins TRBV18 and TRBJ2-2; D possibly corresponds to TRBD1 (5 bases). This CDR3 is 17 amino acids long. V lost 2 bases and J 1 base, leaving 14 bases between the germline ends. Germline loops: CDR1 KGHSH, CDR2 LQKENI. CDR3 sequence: CASSPKQLQVNTGELFF. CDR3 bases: TGTGCCAGCTCACCAAAGCAACTACAGGTGAACACCGGGGAGCTGTTTTTT.

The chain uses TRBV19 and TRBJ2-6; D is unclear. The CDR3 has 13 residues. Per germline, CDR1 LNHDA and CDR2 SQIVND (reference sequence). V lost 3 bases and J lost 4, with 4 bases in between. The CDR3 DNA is TGTGCCAGTAGTATCTCGGGGGCCAACGTCCTGACTTTC. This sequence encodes CASSISGANVLTF.

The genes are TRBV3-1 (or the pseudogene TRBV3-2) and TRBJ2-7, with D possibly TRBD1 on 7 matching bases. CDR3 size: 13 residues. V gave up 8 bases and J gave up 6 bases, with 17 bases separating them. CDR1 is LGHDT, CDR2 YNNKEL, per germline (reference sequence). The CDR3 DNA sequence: TGTGCCAGCCGTGGGGCAGGGGGAGGCGAGCAGTACTTC. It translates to CASRGAGGGEQYF.

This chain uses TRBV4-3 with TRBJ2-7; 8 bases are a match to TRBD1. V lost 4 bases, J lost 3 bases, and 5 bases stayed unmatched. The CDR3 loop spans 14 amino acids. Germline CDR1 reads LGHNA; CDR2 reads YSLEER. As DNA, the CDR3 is TGCGCCAGCAGCCCAGACAGGGGAGACTACGAGCAGTACTTC. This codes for CASSPDRGDYEQYF.